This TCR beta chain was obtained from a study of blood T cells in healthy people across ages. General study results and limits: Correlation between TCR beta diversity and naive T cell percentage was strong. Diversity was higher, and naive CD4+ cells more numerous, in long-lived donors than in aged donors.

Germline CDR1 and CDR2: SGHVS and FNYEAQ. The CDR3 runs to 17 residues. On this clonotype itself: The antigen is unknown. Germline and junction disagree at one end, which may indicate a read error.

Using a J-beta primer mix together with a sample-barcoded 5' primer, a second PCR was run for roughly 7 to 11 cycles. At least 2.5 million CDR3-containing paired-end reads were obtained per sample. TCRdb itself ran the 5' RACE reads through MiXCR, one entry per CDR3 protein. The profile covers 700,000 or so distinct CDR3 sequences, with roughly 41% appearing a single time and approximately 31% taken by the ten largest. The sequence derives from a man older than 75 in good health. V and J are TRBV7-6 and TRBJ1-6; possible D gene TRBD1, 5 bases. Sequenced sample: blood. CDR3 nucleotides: TGTGCCGGCAGCTTAGGGTTCGGGGCGCAATATAATTCACCCCTCCACTTT. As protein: CAGSLGFGAQYNSPLHF.